The source of this TCR beta chain is a study of control samples from healthy donors and cancer patients. TCRdb keeps only in-frame clones here, not all; method: immunoSEQ multiplex PCR. Found here are 120,000 or so clones, about 91% of them singletons; the top ten hold 8.6%. Germline trimming cut 0 bases from V and 4 bases from J; bases unmatched to any gene: 2. The CDR3 has 14 amino acids. In germline, CDR1 is MNHNY, CDR2 SVGAGI (reference sequence). This chain links TRBV6-6 with TRBJ1-1; 7 nucleotides align to TRBD1. This TCR derives from a young man in good health. The sample taken for sequencing was blood. The CDR3 region is CASSYSEGATEAFF. Here the CDR3 DNA reads TGTGCCAGCAGTTACTCAGAGGGGGCCACTGAAGCTTTCTTT.